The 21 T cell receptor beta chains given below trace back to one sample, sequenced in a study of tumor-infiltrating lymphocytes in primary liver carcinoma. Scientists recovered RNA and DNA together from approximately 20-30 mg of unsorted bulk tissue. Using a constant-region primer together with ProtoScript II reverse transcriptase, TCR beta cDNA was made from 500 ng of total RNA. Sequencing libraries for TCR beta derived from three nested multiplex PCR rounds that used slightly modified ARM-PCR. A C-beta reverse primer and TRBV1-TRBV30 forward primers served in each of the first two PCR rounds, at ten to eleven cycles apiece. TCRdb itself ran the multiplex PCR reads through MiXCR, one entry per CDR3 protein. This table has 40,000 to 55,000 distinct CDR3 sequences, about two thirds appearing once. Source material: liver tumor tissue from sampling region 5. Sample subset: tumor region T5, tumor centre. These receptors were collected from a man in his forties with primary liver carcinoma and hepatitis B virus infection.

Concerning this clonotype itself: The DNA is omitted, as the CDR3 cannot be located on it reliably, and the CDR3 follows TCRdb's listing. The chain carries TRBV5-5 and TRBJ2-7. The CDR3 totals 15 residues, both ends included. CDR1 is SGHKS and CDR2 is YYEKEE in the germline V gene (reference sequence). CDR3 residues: CTSSYSYGCYYEQYF.

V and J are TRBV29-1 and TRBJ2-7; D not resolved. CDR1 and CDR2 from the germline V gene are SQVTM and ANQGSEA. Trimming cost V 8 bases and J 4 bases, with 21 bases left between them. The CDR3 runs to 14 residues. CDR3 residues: CSPWSSGSSYEQYF. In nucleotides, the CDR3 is TGCAGCCCCTGGTCCTCAGGCAGCTCTTACGAGCAGTACTTC.

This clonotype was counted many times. CDR3 protein: CAISPAGTSGKVSGELFF. The DNA for the CDR3 is TGTGCCATCAGCCCTGCCGGGACTAGCGGGAAGGTTTCCGGGGAGCTGTTTTTT. V and J are TRBV10-3 and TRBJ2-2; 13 nucleotides match TRBD2. In germline, CDR1 is ENHRY, CDR2 SYGVKD. This CDR3 region has 18 residues. Trimming removed 6 bases from V and 6 bases from J; junction bases left unmatched: 13.

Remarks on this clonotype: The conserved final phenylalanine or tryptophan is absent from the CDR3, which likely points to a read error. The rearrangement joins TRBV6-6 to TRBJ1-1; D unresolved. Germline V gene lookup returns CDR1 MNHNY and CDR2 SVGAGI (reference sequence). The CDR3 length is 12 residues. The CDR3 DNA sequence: TGTGCTAGCAGTTACGGGGACACTGAAGCTTTCTAT. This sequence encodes CASSYGDTEAFY.

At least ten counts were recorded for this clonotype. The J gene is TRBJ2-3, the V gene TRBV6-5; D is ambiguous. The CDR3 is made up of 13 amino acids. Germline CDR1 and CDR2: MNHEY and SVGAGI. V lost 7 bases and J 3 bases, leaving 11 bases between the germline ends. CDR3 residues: CASTPAVTDTQYF. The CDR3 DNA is TGTGCCAGCACCCCCGCAGTAACAGATACGCAGTATTTT.

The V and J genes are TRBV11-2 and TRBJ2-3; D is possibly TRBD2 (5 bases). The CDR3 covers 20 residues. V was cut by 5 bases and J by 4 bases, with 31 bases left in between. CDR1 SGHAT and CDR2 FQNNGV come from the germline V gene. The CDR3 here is CASSPDDPLQIARSADTQYF. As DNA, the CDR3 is TGTGCCAGCAGCCCCGACGACCCCCTACAGATAGCGAGAAGCGCAGATACGCAGTATTTT.

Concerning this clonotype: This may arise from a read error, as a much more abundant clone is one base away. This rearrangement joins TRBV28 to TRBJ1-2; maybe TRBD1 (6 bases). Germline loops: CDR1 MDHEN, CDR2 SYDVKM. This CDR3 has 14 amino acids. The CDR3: CANSLSGGAYGYTF. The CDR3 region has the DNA TGTGCCAACAGTTTAAGTGGGGGCGCGTATGGCTACACCTTC.

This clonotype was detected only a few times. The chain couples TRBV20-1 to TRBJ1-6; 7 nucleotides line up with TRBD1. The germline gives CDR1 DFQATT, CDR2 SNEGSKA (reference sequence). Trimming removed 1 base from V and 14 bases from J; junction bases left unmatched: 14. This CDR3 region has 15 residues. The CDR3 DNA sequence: TGCAGTGCTAGAGGTCGAGGGGCAGGGGGTGAGTCCCTCCACTTT. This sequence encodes CSARGRGAGGESLHF.

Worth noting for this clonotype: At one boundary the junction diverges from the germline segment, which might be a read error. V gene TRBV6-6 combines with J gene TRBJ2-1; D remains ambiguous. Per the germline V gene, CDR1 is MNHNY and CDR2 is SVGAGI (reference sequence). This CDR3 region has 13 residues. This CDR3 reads CASTSPSYNEQFF. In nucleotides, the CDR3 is TGTGCCAGCACTTCCCCCTCCTACAATGAGCAATTCTTC.

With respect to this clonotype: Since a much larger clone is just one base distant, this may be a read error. Here the CDR3 DNA reads TGCGCCAGCAGCTTTCGATCCCCCCTGCAGTACTTC. Translated, it gives CASSFRSPLQYF. The chain joins TRBV5-1 to TRBJ2-7; D not resolved. This CDR3 region has 12 residues. Trimming removed 2 bases from V and 9 bases from J, with 12 bases in between. Per the germline V gene, CDR1 is SGHRS and CDR2 is YFSETQ. Drawing the rest from reference TRBV5-1 and TRBJ2-7, the complete variable domain is KAGVTQTPRYLIKTRGQQVTLSCSPISGHRSVSWYQQTPGQGLQFLFEYFSETQRNKGNFPGRFSGRQFSNSRSEMNVSTLELGDSALYLCASSFRSPLQYFGPGTRLTVT.

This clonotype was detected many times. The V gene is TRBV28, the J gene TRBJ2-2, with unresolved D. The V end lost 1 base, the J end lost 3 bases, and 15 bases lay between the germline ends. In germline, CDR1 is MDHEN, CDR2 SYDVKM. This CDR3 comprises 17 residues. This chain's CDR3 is CASSLSLTLKDTGELFF. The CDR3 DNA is TGTGCCAGCAGTTTATCCTTGACACTAAAGGACACCGGGGAGCTGTTTTTT.

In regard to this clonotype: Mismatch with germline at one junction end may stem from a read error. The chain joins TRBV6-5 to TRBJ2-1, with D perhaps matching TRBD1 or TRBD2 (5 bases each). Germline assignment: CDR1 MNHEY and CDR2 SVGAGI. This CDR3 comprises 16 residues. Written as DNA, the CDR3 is TGTGCCAGCAGTTACTCCGGGGCGATGAGTAACGCTGAGCAGTTTTTC. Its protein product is CASSYSGAMSNAEQFF.

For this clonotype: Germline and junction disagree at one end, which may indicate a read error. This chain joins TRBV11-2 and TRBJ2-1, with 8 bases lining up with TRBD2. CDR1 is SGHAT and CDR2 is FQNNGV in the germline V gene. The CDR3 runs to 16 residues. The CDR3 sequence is CADSLDIGLAMGEQFF. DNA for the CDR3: TGTGCCGACAGCTTGGATATCGGACTAGCCATGGGTGAGCAATTCTTC.

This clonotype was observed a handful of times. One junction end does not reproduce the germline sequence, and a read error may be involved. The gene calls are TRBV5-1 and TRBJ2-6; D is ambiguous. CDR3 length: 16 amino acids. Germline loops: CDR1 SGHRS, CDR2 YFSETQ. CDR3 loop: CASSGGLTSGVNVLTF. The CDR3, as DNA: TGCGCCAGCAGCGGTGGGCTTACCTCTGGGGTCAACGTCCTGACTTTC.

The CDR3 region has the DNA TGTGCCAGCAGTTTAACTCTGACGGCGAACACTGAAGCTTTCTTT. Translation: CASSLTLTANTEAFF. The V and J genes are TRBV12-3 or TRBV12-4 and TRBJ1-1; no definite D call. The CDR3 length is 15 residues. Trimming took off 2 bases at V and 1 base at J, with 11 bases between the two ends.

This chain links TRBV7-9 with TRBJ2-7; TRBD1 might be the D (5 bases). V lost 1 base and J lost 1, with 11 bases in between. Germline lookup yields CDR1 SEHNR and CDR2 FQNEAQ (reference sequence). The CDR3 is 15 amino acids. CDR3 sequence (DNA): TGTGCCAGCAGCTTAGGGATAGGGGTGTCCTACGAGCAGTACTTC. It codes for CASSLGIGVSYEQYF.

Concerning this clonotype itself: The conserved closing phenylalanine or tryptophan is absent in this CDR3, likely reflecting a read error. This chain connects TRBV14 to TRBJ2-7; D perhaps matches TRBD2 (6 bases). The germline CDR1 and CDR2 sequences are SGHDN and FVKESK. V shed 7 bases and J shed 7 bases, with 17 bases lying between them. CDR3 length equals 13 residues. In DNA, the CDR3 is TGTGCCAGCATGATGGGAGGACTCCTGGAGCAGTACTTA. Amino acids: CASMMGGLLEQYL.

CDR3 sequence: CASNSSGGGGYTF. CDR3 coding DNA: TGTGCCAGCAACTCGTCAGGGGGAGGTGGCTACACCTTC. The gene calls are TRBV12-3 or TRBV12-4 and TRBJ1-2; the match to TRBD1 covers 7 bases. The CDR3 runs 13 residues. Trimming at V came to 7 bases and at J to 7 bases, leaving 9 bases not matched to a gene.

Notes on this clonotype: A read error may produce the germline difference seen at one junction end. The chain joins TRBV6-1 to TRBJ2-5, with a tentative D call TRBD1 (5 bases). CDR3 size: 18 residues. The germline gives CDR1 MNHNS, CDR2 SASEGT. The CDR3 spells CASSEELGRATVKETEYF. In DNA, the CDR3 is TGTGCCAGCAGTGAAGAATTGGGGCGAGCCACCGTGAAGGAGACCGAGTACTTC.

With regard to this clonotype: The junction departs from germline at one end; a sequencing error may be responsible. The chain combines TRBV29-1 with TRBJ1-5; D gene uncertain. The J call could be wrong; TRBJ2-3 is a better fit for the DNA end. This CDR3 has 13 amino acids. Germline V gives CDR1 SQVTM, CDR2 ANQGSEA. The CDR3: CSVGDGSNQPQYF. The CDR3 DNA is TGCAGTGTTGGTGACGGTAGCAATCAGCCCCAGTATTTT.

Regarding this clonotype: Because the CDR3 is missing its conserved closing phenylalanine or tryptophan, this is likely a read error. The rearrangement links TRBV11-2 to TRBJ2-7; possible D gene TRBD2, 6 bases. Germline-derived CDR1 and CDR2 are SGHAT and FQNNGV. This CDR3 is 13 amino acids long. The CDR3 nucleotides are TGTATCAGCAGCTTAAGTGAGCTAGCGTCGCAGTACTTA. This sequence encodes CISSLSELASQYL.